This T cell receptor (beta chain) derives from a study of a mutant IDH1 vaccine in newly diagnosed glioma. For the study at large: Treated patients showed a male proportion of roughly 62%, a female proportion of about 40%, and a mean age of roughly 40 years. Patients previously underwent radiotherapy, temozolomide, or both, and most underwent both. Findings and caveats of the study: Vaccination elicited immune responses in approximately 93% of patients.

As to time point: week 5, during vaccination. Every vaccination contained 300 ug of the mutant IDH1 20-mer peptide and was paired with topical imiquimod. Method: immunoSEQ multiplex PCR; TCRdb's copy keeps in-frame clones and lacks some. The data contain some 29,000 clones, about nine tenths of them singletons. As to this clone: Antigen unknown.

The CDR3 has 16 residues. V was cut by 2 bases and J by 0 bases, with 12 bases left in between. Germline V CDR1 and CDR2: SGHNT, YYREEE (reference sequence). The chain combines TRBV5-4 with TRBJ2-1; tentatively, D is TRBD1 (6 bases). The input for sequencing was peripheral blood mononuclear cells (PBMCs), taken from a glioma patient whose treatment included an IDH1 peptide vaccine. This TCR derives from a woman in her 40s with glioma. Some clones in this sample may be carry-over from other donors' samples. This CDR3 is CASSFRTASSYNEQFF. The CDR3 DNA follows: TGTGCCAGCAGCTTTAGGACAGCAAGCTCCTACAATGAGCAGTTCTTC.